These T cell receptor beta chains were read from a single sample in a study of blood T cell repertoires in COVID-19. Here immunoSEQ multiplex PCR was the method, and the copy in TCRdb shows in-frame clones only, minus some. The sample has fewer than 300,000 clones; approximately 85% are singletons. Input material: peripheral blood. The receptors shown here come from a man aged 50-60 years with active or convalescent COVID-19. Both conserved end residues are part of each CDR3. D genes are given only for firm matches. Where a row states a size, it is once, few, many or the class of an expanded clone; other rows omit it.

CDR3nt: TGTGCCAGCAGCCATAGCGGGAGAGTTCCCGCCGGGGAGCTGTTTTTT
CDR3aa: CASSHSGRVPAGELFF
d_gene: TRBD2
abundance: NA
v_gene: TRBV28
j_gene: TRBJ2-2

CDR3nt: TGTGCCAGCAGCTTAGGAGGGGGCGGAGATGGCTACACCTTC
CDR3aa: CASSLGGGGDGYTF
d_gene: TRBD1
abundance: NA
v_gene: TRBV7-9
j_gene: TRBJ1-2

CDR3nt: TGTGTCAGAGCCCGACTGGGACATCACTACGAGCAGTACTTC
CDR3aa: CVRARLGHHYEQYF
d_gene: NA
abundance: NA
v_gene: TRBV7-5
j_gene: TRBJ2-7

CDR3nt: TGTGCCAGCTCACCCCTCTCCGACAATGAGCAGTTCTTC
CDR3aa: CASSPLSDNEQFF
d_gene: NA
abundance: NA
v_gene: TRBV18
j_gene: TRBJ2-1

CDR3nt: TGTGCCTGGAGCCCCATTGGGCTCTATGGCTACACCTTC
CDR3aa: CAWSPIGLYGYTF
d_gene: NA
abundance: NA
v_gene: TRBV30
j_gene: TRBJ1-2

CDR3nt: TGTGCCAGCAGCGCACCGGGACAGCGCACCGGGGAGCTGTTTTTT
CDR3aa: CASSAPGQRTGELFF
d_gene: TRBD1
abundance: NA
v_gene: TRBV7-9
j_gene: TRBJ2-2

CDR3nt: TGTGCCAGCAGTGAAGTGGGGGATCCAGGGGTGCACACCGGGGAGCTGTTTTTT
CDR3aa: CASSEVGDPGVHTGELFF
d_gene: NA
abundance: many
v_gene: TRBV25-1
j_gene: TRBJ2-2

CDR3nt: TGTGCCAGCAGCTCCGGCGGGCTTTCCCTCCACTTT
CDR3aa: CASSSGGLSLHF
d_gene: NA
abundance: NA
v_gene: TRBV27
j_gene: TRBJ1-6

CDR3nt: TGTGCCAGCAGCACAAGGCGGGCGGGATGGGGCACAGATACGCAGTATTTT
CDR3aa: CASSTRRAGWGTDTQYF
d_gene: NA
abundance: NA
v_gene: TRBV7-2
j_gene: TRBJ2-3

CDR3nt: TGTGCCAGCAGCCCCGGGGAAGATACGCAGTATTTT
CDR3aa: CASSPGEDTQYF
d_gene: NA
abundance: NA
v_gene: TRBV9
j_gene: TRBJ2-3

CDR3nt: TGTGCCAGCAGTCAACTACGTAGCTCCTACAATGAGCAGTTCTTC
CDR3aa: CASSQLRSSYNEQFF
d_gene: NA
abundance: NA
v_gene: TRBV28
j_gene: TRBJ2-1

CDR3nt: TGTGCCAGCAGCCCAGGACGGGGATCAAGGTACGATGAGCAGTTCTTC
CDR3aa: CASSPGRGSRYDEQFF
d_gene: NA
abundance: NA
v_gene: TRBV11-2
j_gene: TRBJ2-1

CDR3nt: TGTGCCAGCAGTTCGACTAGCGGAGACTACGAGCAGTACTTC
CDR3aa: CASSSTSGDYEQYF
d_gene: TRBD2
abundance: NA
v_gene: TRBV6-6
j_gene: TRBJ2-7

CDR3nt: TGTGCCAGCAGCCCCAGGGGTCCTCCTGAAGCTTTCTTT
CDR3aa: CASSPRGPPEAFF
d_gene: NA
abundance: NA
v_gene: TRBV27
j_gene: TRBJ1-1

CDR3nt: TGTGCCAGTAGTATCCCCCCCTCGGGGGGTTTCTACGAGCAGTACTTC
CDR3aa: CASSIPPSGGFYEQYF
d_gene: TRBD2
abundance: NA
v_gene: TRBV19
j_gene: TRBJ2-7

CDR3nt: TGTGCCAGCAGCCCACTCAGGGGGCCCGACTATGGCTACACCTTC
CDR3aa: CASSPLRGPDYGYTF
d_gene: TRBD1
abundance: NA
v_gene: TRBV11-2
j_gene: TRBJ1-2

CDR3nt: TGTGCTAGTGGCCCGGGACAGCCGGATAATAGCAATCAGCCCCAGCATTTT
CDR3aa: CASGPGQPDNSNQPQHF
d_gene: TRBD1
abundance: NA
v_gene: TRBV12-5
j_gene: TRBJ1-5

CDR3nt: TGTGCCAGCAGTTACTCGTCTAGCGGGAGGTCGGGCGCGAACGAGCAGTACTTC
CDR3aa: CASSYSSSGRSGANEQYF
d_gene: TRBD2
abundance: NA
v_gene: TRBV6-2/TRBV6-3
j_gene: TRBJ2-7

CDR3nt: TGTGCCAGCAGTTTCGGGAATCAGCCCCAGCATTTT
CDR3aa: CASSFGNQPQHF
d_gene: NA
abundance: NA
v_gene: TRBV12-3/TRBV12-4
j_gene: TRBJ1-5

CDR3nt: TGTGCCAGCAGTCTTCTAGCGGGAGATTTCCATGAGCAGTTCTTC
CDR3aa: CASSLLAGDFHEQFF
d_gene: TRBD2
abundance: NA
v_gene: TRBV2
j_gene: TRBJ2-1

CDR3nt: TGTGCCAGCAGCCCCCTAGCGGGAGTATTGGATACGCAGTATTTT
CDR3aa: CASSPLAGVLDTQYF
d_gene: TRBD2
abundance: NA
v_gene: TRBV7-3
j_gene: TRBJ2-3

CDR3nt: TGTGCCAGCCCAGAGGGAGAGCAGTTCTTC
CDR3aa: CASPEGEQFF
d_gene: NA
abundance: NA
v_gene: TRBV5-8
j_gene: TRBJ2-1

CDR3nt: TGTGCCAGTATCTGGCTCGAGACAGGGCGGGAGGGGGAGACCCAGTACTTC
CDR3aa: CASIWLETGREGETQYF
d_gene: TRBD2
abundance: NA
v_gene: TRBV19
j_gene: TRBJ2-5

CDR3nt: TGTGCCAGCAGTGAAGACAGGGGGCGCTATGGCTACACCTTC
CDR3aa: CASSEDRGRYGYTF
d_gene: TRBD1
abundance: NA
v_gene: TRBV2
j_gene: TRBJ1-2

CDR3nt: TGTGCCAGCAGCGTAGACGGGTTCGGTCAGCCCCAGCATTTT
CDR3aa: CASSVDGFGQPQHF
d_gene: NA
abundance: few
v_gene: TRBV9
j_gene: TRBJ1-5

CDR3nt: TGTGCCAGCAGCCAAGAGGCTGCGAACACTGAAGCTTTCTTT
CDR3aa: CASSQEAANTEAFF
d_gene: NA
abundance: NA
v_gene: TRBV3-1/TRBV3-2
j_gene: TRBJ1-1

CDR3nt: TGTGCCAGCTCACCCAACCTTGGAGGAACTGAAGCTTTCTTT
CDR3aa: CASSPNLGGTEAFF
d_gene: NA
abundance: NA
v_gene: TRBV18
j_gene: TRBJ1-1

CDR3nt: TGTGCCAGCAGCCTGAACCAACGCGGGAGAGGTACAGATACGCAGTATTTT
CDR3aa: CASSLNQRGRGTDTQYF
d_gene: TRBD2
abundance: NA
v_gene: TRBV13
j_gene: TRBJ2-3

CDR3nt: TGTGCCAGCAGCAGATCCGTGGGACAGGGGAATGTCTACACCTTC
CDR3aa: CASSRSVGQGNVYTF
d_gene: TRBD1
abundance: once
v_gene: TRBV5-4
j_gene: TRBJ1-2

CDR3nt: TGTGCCAGCAGCTCGGGACTAGCGGAAGAGACCCAGTACTTC
CDR3aa: CASSSGLAEETQYF
d_gene: TRBD2
abundance: NA
v_gene: TRBV7-9
j_gene: TRBJ2-5

CDR3nt: TGTGCCAGCAGCCTTGGGTCCCGGGCGGGGGGCTTCAAGCAGTTCTTC
CDR3aa: CASSLGSRAGGFKQFF
d_gene: TRBD2
abundance: once
v_gene: TRBV28
j_gene: TRBJ2-1

CDR3nt: TGTGCCAGCAGCTTGATTAGTAGCGGGAGCTCCTACGAGCAGTACTTC
CDR3aa: CASSLISSGSSYEQYF
d_gene: TRBD2
abundance: NA
v_gene: TRBV5-8
j_gene: TRBJ2-7

CDR3nt: TGTGCCAGCAGTTTAGGGTCGGCCGGGTCCGGCTACACCTTC
CDR3aa: CASSLGSAGSGYTF
d_gene: NA
abundance: NA
v_gene: TRBV27
j_gene: TRBJ1-2

CDR3nt: TGTGCCAGCAGCTTAGACTTGATCAAAAACATTCAGTACTTC
CDR3aa: CASSLDLIKNIQYF
d_gene: NA
abundance: NA
v_gene: TRBV7-2
j_gene: TRBJ2-4

CDR3nt: TGTGCCAGCAGCGTAGCCGCGGGAGGGCCAAGCGGGGAGCTGTTTTTT
CDR3aa: CASSVAAGGPSGELFF
d_gene: TRBD2
abundance: NA
v_gene: TRBV9
j_gene: TRBJ2-2

CDR3nt: TGTGCCAGCTCACCAGCCGGGGTCGACCAGCCCCAGCATTTT
CDR3aa: CASSPAGVDQPQHF
d_gene: NA
abundance: NA
v_gene: TRBV18
j_gene: TRBJ1-5

CDR3nt: TGTGCTAGTGGTTTGGTAGGGAGTTCCGCCAAAAACATTCAGTACTTC
CDR3aa: CASGLVGSSAKNIQYF
d_gene: NA
abundance: NA
v_gene: TRBV12-5
j_gene: TRBJ2-4

CDR3nt: TGTGCCAGCAGCCCCGGGGGATACTACGAGCAGTACTTC
CDR3aa: CASSPGGYYEQYF
d_gene: NA
abundance: once
v_gene: TRBV11-3
j_gene: TRBJ2-7

CDR3nt: TGTGCCAGCCTAAAACATGGACAGGGAGGGGTAGGCAATCAGCCCCAGCATTTT
CDR3aa: CASLKHGQGGVGNQPQHF
d_gene: TRBD1
abundance: NA
v_gene: TRBV27
j_gene: TRBJ1-5

CDR3nt: TGTGCCTGGAGTGGAGGGACTTTCTACAATGAGCAGTTCTTC
CDR3aa: CAWSGGTFYNEQFF
d_gene: NA
abundance: NA
v_gene: TRBV30
j_gene: TRBJ2-1

CDR3nt: TGTGCCAGCAGTAGAGGACAGCGCCGGGGCACTGAAGCTTTCTTT
CDR3aa: CASSRGQRRGTEAFF
d_gene: NA
abundance: few
v_gene: TRBV2
j_gene: TRBJ1-1

CDR3nt: TGTGCCAGCAGTGAATCCCTAGGCCGCTCCTACAATGAGCAGTTCTTC
CDR3aa: CASSESLGRSYNEQFF
d_gene: NA
abundance: NA
v_gene: TRBV6-1
j_gene: TRBJ2-1

CDR3nt: TGTGCCAGCAGCTTTAGTACTAGCCCACAAGATACGCAGTATTTT
CDR3aa: CASSFSTSPQDTQYF
d_gene: NA
abundance: NA
v_gene: TRBV7-7
j_gene: TRBJ2-3

CDR3nt: TGTGCCAGCAGCTCAACCGGACAGGGCAACTATGGCTACACCTTC
CDR3aa: CASSSTGQGNYGYTF
d_gene: TRBD1
abundance: few
v_gene: TRBV7-9
j_gene: TRBJ1-2

CDR3nt: TGTGCCAGCTCACCTAACAGCATGAACACTGAAGCTTTCTTT
CDR3aa: CASSPNSMNTEAFF
d_gene: NA
abundance: once
v_gene: TRBV18
j_gene: TRBJ1-1

CDR3nt: TGTGCCAGCAGCTTAGCGACTAGCGGGCCCTACGAGCAGTACTTC
CDR3aa: CASSLATSGPYEQYF
d_gene: TRBD2
abundance: NA
v_gene: TRBV11-2
j_gene: TRBJ2-7

CDR3nt: TGTGCCAGCAGCTTCCGGACAGGCCTCAATACCTACGAGCAGTACTTC
CDR3aa: CASSFRTGLNTYEQYF
d_gene: TRBD1
abundance: NA
v_gene: TRBV5-8
j_gene: TRBJ2-7

CDR3nt: TGTGCCAGCAGAACGGACAGCTCTGGAAACACCATATATTTT
CDR3aa: CASRTDSSGNTIYF
d_gene: NA
abundance: NA
v_gene: TRBV6-6
j_gene: TRBJ1-3

CDR3nt: TGTGCCAGCAGCCAAACTAGCGGCTACAATGAGCAGTTCTTC
CDR3aa: CASSQTSGYNEQFF
d_gene: TRBD2
abundance: NA
v_gene: TRBV13
j_gene: TRBJ2-1